Listed below are T cell receptor beta chains from one sample, sequenced in a study of blood T cell repertoires in COVID-19. Measured with immunoSEQ multiplex PCR; TCRdb has only the in-frame clones, and not every one. The sample records about 110,000 clones, roughly 81% being singletons. The sequencing sample was made of peripheral blood. Receptors were obtained from a man aged 35-49 years with acute or convalescent COVID-19. The CDR3 runs from the conserved cysteine through the conserved F or W. The D gene is left open where the match is weak. Clone size is given for some rows only: seen once, a few or many times, or a class if the clone is expanded.

TRBV6-5,-,TRBJ2-2,-,TGTGCCAGCAGTTACGAGGGAGCCGGGGAGCTGTTTTTT,CASSYEGAGELFF
TRBV19,-,TRBJ1-3,-,TGTGCCAGTAGTATAGATATCAGCTCTGGAAACACCATATATTTT,CASSIDISSGNTIYF
TRBV29-1,-,TRBJ2-5,TRBD1,TGCAGCGCCGAACAGGGGTACGAGACCCAGTACTTC,CSAEQGYETQYF
TRBV27,-,TRBJ1-1,-,TGTGCCAGCAGTTTATTAGGGGTTGGCACTGAAGCTTTCTTT,CASSLLGVGTEAFF
TRBV5-6,-,TRBJ2-7,TRBD2,TGTGCCAGCAGCCCCCGGGCGGGGGGCTACGAGCAGTACTTC,CASSPRAGGYEQYF
TRBV30,-,TRBJ2-3,-,TGTGCCTGGAGTGCCCAGGGTGGCACAGATACGCAGTATTTT,CAWSAQGGTDTQYF
TRBV5-8,-,TRBJ2-6,TRBD1,TGTGCCAGCAGCCCATCGCCCGGGAAACAGGGGGCTGGGGCCAACGTCCTGACTTTC,CASSPSPGKQGAGANVLTF
TRBV6-5,-,TRBJ1-2,-,TGTGCCAGCAGCCTACGCGGAGGAGGGGGCTACACCTTC,CASSLRGGGGYTF
TRBV7-3,-,TRBJ2-6,TRBD1,TGTGCCAGCAGCCTCAACCCGAACACCGGGACAGGGAGTACTTCTGGGGCCAACGTCCTGACTTTC,CASSLNPNTGTGSTSGANVLTF
TRBV23-1,-,TRBJ2-1,TRBD1,TGCGCCAGCAGTCAAAGAACCGGGACAGTGAACAATGAGCAGTTCTTC,CASSQRTGTVNNEQFF
TRBV9,few,TRBJ2-7,TRBD1,TGTGCCAGCAGCCCCCGGACAGGGAACTCCTACGAGCAGTACTTC,CASSPRTGNSYEQYF
TRBV7-9,-,TRBJ2-3,TRBD2,TGTGCCAGCAGCTTAGGATCAGCGGGGGATACGCAGTATTTT,CASSLGSAGDTQYF
TRBV29-1,-,TRBJ2-1,TRBD1,TGCAGCGTCCGAGGGGTAGGGGACAGGGGAAATACTGAGCAGTTCTTC,CSVRGVGDRGNTEQFF
TRBV12-3/TRBV12-4,-,TRBJ1-1,-,TGTGCCAGCACCTCCCACACTGAAGCTTTCTTT,CASTSHTEAFF
TRBV9,-,TRBJ1-1,TRBD1,TGTGCCAGCAGCGTCGGGACAGGGAAAATGAACACTGAAGCTTTCTTT,CASSVGTGKMNTEAFF
TRBV2,-,TRBJ2-7,-,TGTGCCAGCAGTAGGGGCAGGGGCTACTCGGACGAGCAGTACTTC,CASSRGRGYSDEQYF
TRBV5-1,-,TRBJ2-7,-,TGCGCCAGCAGCGGCGCTAGCAGGTTAACCTACGAGCAGTACTTC,CASSGASRLTYEQYF
TRBV13,-,TRBJ1-2,-,TGTGCCAGCAGCTTAGGCCCCTATGAGGGGGACCGGGATGGCTACACCTTC,CASSLGPYEGDRDGYTF
TRBV7-8,-,TRBJ1-5,-,TGTGCCAGCAGTCTGACCGGGACACCTAGCAATCAGCCCCAGCATTTT,CASSLTGTPSNQPQHF
TRBV2,few,TRBJ1-6,-,TGTGCCAGCAGGCAGGGGCCCAATTCACCCCTCCACTTT,CASRQGPNSPLHF
TRBV6-5,-,TRBJ1-2,TRBD1,TGTGCCAGCTGCGACAGGGGTGACTATGGCTACACCTTC,CASCDRGDYGYTF
TRBV21-1,once,TRBJ2-3,-,TGTGCCAGCAGCAAAGGATGGCCGCTTCGACCCCCTGACTGGGATACGCAGTATTTT,CASSKGWPLRPPDWDTQYF
TRBV3-1/TRBV3-2,-,TRBJ2-2,TRBD1,TGTGCCAGCAGCCCCCCACTCGGGGGACAGGGCACCGGGGAGCTGTTTTTT,CASSPPLGGQGTGELFF
TRBV6-1,-,TRBJ2-2,-,TGTGCCAGCAGTGACCGGTCGAAACTACGGACCGGGGAGCTGTTTTTT,CASSDRSKLRTGELFF
TRBV6-6,-,TRBJ1-4,-,TGTGCCAGCAGTTACTCCAGTTACGGGGAAAAACTGTTTTTT,CASSYSSYGEKLFF
TRBV15,-,TRBJ2-2,TRBD2,TGTGCCACCAGCGGTAGACTAGCCGGGGACACCGGGGAGCTGTTTTTT,CATSGRLAGDTGELFF
TRBV7-9,-,TRBJ2-7,-,TGTGCCAGCAGCTTTTCTGAGGGTTACGAGCAGTACTTC,CASSFSEGYEQYF
TRBV7-2,-,TRBJ2-3,-,TGTGCCAGCAGCTTAGGTATACGGGATACGCAGTATTTT,CASSLGIRDTQYF
TRBV6-5,once,TRBJ1-3,TRBD1,TGTGCCAGCAGTCGCGACAGGGACTCTGGAAACACCATATATTTT,CASSRDRDSGNTIYF
TRBV5-1,-,TRBJ2-2,-,TGCGCCAGCAGCTTGGGGCCCCCCGGGGAGCTGTTTTTT,CASSLGPPGELFF
TRBV11-2,-,TRBJ2-7,TRBD1,TGTGCCAGCAGCCCCCTAGGCGGACAGGGCTACGAGCAGTACTTC,CASSPLGGQGYEQYF
TRBV30,-,TRBJ1-1,-,TGTGCCTGGAGGGGAGGGTTGAACACTGAAGCTTTCTTT,CAWRGGLNTEAFF
TRBV11-2,-,TRBJ2-3,-,TGTGCCAGCAGCGATCGTAGATTGACAGCCTACACAGATACGCAGTATTTT,CASSDRRLTAYTDTQYF
TRBV10-3,-,TRBJ2-1,-,TGTGCCATCAGGGACAGAAACAATGAGCAGTTCTTC,CAIRDRNNEQFF
TRBV6-5,once,TRBJ2-2,-,TGTGCCAGCAGGGAGGGGATAGGGAGCACCGGGGAGCTGTTTTTT,CASREGIGSTGELFF
TRBV12-3/TRBV12-4,few,TRBJ2-5,TRBD2,TGTGCCAGCAGGCGGGGGGGCAGGGAGACCCAGTACTTC,CASRRGGRETQYF
TRBV7-2,-,TRBJ2-2,TRBD2,TGTGCCAGCAGCAATAGCGGGGGGGTGACCGGGGAGCTGTTTTTT,CASSNSGGVTGELFF
TRBV27,-,TRBJ1-1,-,TGTGCCAGCAGTTTAAAGGGGCACAGTGAAGCTTTCTTT,CASSLKGHSEAFF
TRBV5-1,-,TRBJ2-3,-,TGCGCCAGCATGACTACCAATTCCCTCACAGATACGCAGTATTTT,CASMTTNSLTDTQYF
TRBV4-2,once,TRBJ2-7,TRBD2,TGTGCCAGCAGCCAGGCGACTAGCGGGGGCTCCTACGAGCAGTACTTC,CASSQATSGGSYEQYF
TRBV9,-,TRBJ2-2,TRBD2,TGTGCCAGCAGCGTAGGGCCTTCAACTAGCGGGGGGATTGGCGGGGAGCTGTTTTTT,CASSVGPSTSGGIGGELFF
TRBV7-2,-,TRBJ2-7,-,TGTGCCAGCAGCCCCGTAGTTATTCCTTACGAGCAGTACTTC,CASSPVVIPYEQYF
TRBV4-3,-,TRBJ2-1,TRBD2,TGCGCCAGCAGCCAAGATAGAGCGGGGCTGTACAATGAGCAGTTCTTC,CASSQDRAGLYNEQFF
TRBV10-3,-,TRBJ1-2,-,TGTGCCATCAGTGAGTGGGGGGGCCGCACCTTC,CAISEWGGRTF
TRBV19,-,TRBJ2-7,TRBD1,TGTGCCAGTAGTATCGGGACAGCGTACGAGCAGTACTTC,CASSIGTAYEQYF
TRBV9,-,TRBJ2-3,-,TGTGCCAGCAGCGGCCGCCAGGGGCCGAGCACAGATACGCAGTATTTT,CASSGRQGPSTDTQYF
TRBV5-5,-,TRBJ2-1,-,TGTGCCACCGCCGGGGGTTACAATGAGCAGTTCTTC,CATAGGYNEQFF
TRBV24-1,-,TRBJ2-1,TRBD1,TGTGCCACCAGTGATCCCTGGGGTCGGACAGGGGGCGATGAGCAGTTCTTC,CATSDPWGRTGGDEQFF
TRBV3-1/TRBV3-2,-,TRBJ2-6,TRBD2,TGTGCCAGCAGCCACTTGACTAGCCCCGTCTCTGGGGCCAACGTCCTGACTTTC,CASSHLTSPVSGANVLTF
TRBV19,-,TRBJ2-3,TRBD2,TGTGCCAGTAGTCAGACTAGCGAATACACAGATACGCAGTATTTT,CASSQTSEYTDTQYF
TRBV9,-,TRBJ2-1,-,TGTGCCAGCAGCTCGACGAGACTATCCTACAATGAGCAGTTCTTC,CASSSTRLSYNEQFF
TRBV2,-,TRBJ1-1,-,TGTGCCAGCAGACCCCAGGGTCCTGAAGCTTTCTTT,CASRPQGPEAFF